This TCR beta chain was documented in a study of T-cell reconstitution after alpha-beta-depleted transplantation in children. Unique molecular identifiers were used in preparing the TCRbeta library. One entry per CDR3 protein results from TCRdb running MiXCR on the PCR reads. The sample contains about 540,000 distinct CDR3 sequences, about a quarter of which appear only once. This clonotype has a handful of counts. This specimen consisted of PBMCs, obtained before TCRalphabeta/CD19-depleted stem cell transplant. The sequence came from a boy younger than two with Wiskott-Aldrich syndrome, due to receive a stem cell transplant.

The CDR3 loop reads CASSLSLVENIQYF. The CDR3, as DNA: TGTGCCAGCAGTTTATCTTTAGTGGAAAACATTCAGTACTTC. The chain links TRBV28 to TRBJ2-4; no reliable D call. CDR1 is MDHEN and CDR2 is SYDVKM in the germline V gene. The CDR3 totals 14 residues. V lost 1 base and J lost 5, with 9 bases in between.